The clone carrying this T cell receptor beta chain was observed many times. Its antigen is currently unknown. Next came a second PCR, run for about 6 to 12 cycles, which used a sample-barcoded 5' primer along with a J-beta primer mix. There were at least 3 million CDR3-containing paired-end reads obtained from each sample. TCRdb processed the 5' RACE reads anew with MiXCR; each CDR3 protein has one entry. The sample holds 870,000 or so distinct CDR3 sequences, more than 25% seen once. The data originate from a study of blood T cells in healthy people across ages. Findings and limits, study-wide: PBMCs left unsorted prevented a conclusive naive versus antigen-experienced comparison.

CDR1 and CDR2 from the germline V gene are KGHDR and SFDVKD. The CDR3 extends over 16 amino acids. The V end lost 3 bases, the J end lost 1 base, and 13 bases lay between the germline ends. The sequenced sample was blood. The gene calls are TRBV24-1 and TRBJ2-3, with a possible D match to TRBD1 (6 bases). The sequence derives from a woman aged 80 or over in good health. CDR3 residues: CATSDPTGKGTDTQYF. As DNA, the CDR3 is TGTGCCACCAGTGATCCTACAGGGAAGGGCACAGATACGCAGTATTTT.